This T cell receptor beta chain was identified during a study of shared clonotypes between healthy human individuals. Notes on this clone: Antigen specificity is unknown.

Overall study findings and caveats: Clonotype sharing among donors was expected to depend on sequencing depth. The generation probabilities recorded for non-shared clonotypes fell below those of clonotypes shared by all four donors.

Per the study methods: ImmunoSEQ sequences covered only the junction and lacked quality scores; filtering therefore differed. Clones were sequenced by immunoSEQ multiplex PCR, and TCRdb holds only the in-frame ones, with some missing. Clonal size and the V and J genes are those of that table, whereas D and trimming came from the DNA. The sample holds over a million clones, around 75% seen once. Between the trimmed V and J ends, which lost 4 bases and 0 bases, there was a span of 12 bases. This CDR3 is 15 amino acids long. Looked up from germline, CDR1 is SEHNR and CDR2 is FQNEAQ (reference sequence).

Sequenced input: memory CD4+ T cells sorted from blood. Subset noted: CD45RA-negative fraction. This TCR derives from a man aged 18 to 29 in good health. The V call is TRBV7-9, the J call TRBJ2-5; D tentatively fits TRBD1 or TRBD2 (5 bases each). CDR3 sequence: CASSYRTVNQETQYF. CDR3 sequence (DNA): TGTGCCAGCAGCTACAGGACTGTTAACCAAGAGACCCAGTACTTC.